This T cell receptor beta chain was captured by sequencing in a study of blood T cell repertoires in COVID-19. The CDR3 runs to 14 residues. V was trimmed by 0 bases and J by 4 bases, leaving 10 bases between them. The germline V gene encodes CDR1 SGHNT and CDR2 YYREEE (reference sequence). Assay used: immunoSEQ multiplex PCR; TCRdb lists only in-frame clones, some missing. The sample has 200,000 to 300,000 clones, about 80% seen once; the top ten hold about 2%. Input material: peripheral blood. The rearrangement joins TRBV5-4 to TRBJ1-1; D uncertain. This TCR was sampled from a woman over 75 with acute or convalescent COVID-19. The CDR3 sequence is CASSLGGQSTEAFF. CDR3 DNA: TGTGCCAGCAGCTTGGGAGGGCAGAGCACTGAAGCTTTCTTT.